Given below is one TCR beta chain in context. The data stem from a study of blood T cells in healthy people across ages. The CDR3 is made up of 14 amino acids. Germline V gene lookup returns CDR1 SGHNT and CDR2 YENEEA. Trimming removed 7 bases from V and 6 bases from J, with 17 bases in between. With a J-beta primer mix and a sample-barcoded 5' primer, a second PCR ran about 7 to 12 cycles. From the 5' RACE reads, TCRdb called clonotypes with MiXCR, one entry per CDR3 protein. The sample holds hundreds of thousands of distinct CDR3 sequences; roughly three fifths are singletons and the top ten take around 24%.

The receptor comes from a man aged 35 to 55 in good health. J is TRBJ2-3 and V is TRBV11-3; D is unresolved. The material sequenced was blood. The CDR3 is CASTPLANVDTQYF. The CDR3 DNA reads TGTGCCAGCACCCCCTTGGCCAACGTCGATACGCAGTATTTT.